These 25 T cell receptor beta chains were sequenced from one sample in a study of vaccination effects on CD4 cells after COVID-19. Antigen-specific CD4+ T cells were first expanded with viral peptide pools by the ViraFEST assay and only then sequenced. The culture ran for 10 days before CD4+ T cells were isolated. Participants got two doses of BNT162b2 or mRNA-1273 vaccine. Their target antigens are unknown. TCRdb's table, derived via immunoSEQ multiplex PCR, lists solely in-frame clones and lacks some. The data contain roughly 68,000 clones, around 70% of them singletons. The starting material was CD4+ T cells from PBMCs cultured with HCoV-229E spike peptides, obtained after COVID-19 vaccination. All receptors derive from a human donor who received a COVID-19 vaccine.

V and J are TRBV9 and TRBJ2-3; 7 nucleotides match TRBD2. This CDR3 spans 16 amino acids. V dropped 7 bases and J dropped 5; count of bases not matched to a gene: 16. Germline CDR1 SGDLS, CDR2 YYNGEE. CDR3 DNA: TGTGCCAGCGGGTTAGCGGGCGGCTCCCCGGGAGATACGCAGTATTTT. Protein sequence: CASGLAGGSPGDTQYF.

V usage is TRBV6-5 and J usage is TRBJ1-1; the D is unclear. The CDR3 has 13 amino acids. With 6 bases removed from V and 2 bases from J, the gap between germline ends came to 10 bases. Germline V gene sequence: CDR1 MNHEY, CDR2 SVGAGI. CDR3 DNA sequence: TGTGCCAGCAGCATTTGGGCCAACACTGAAGCTTTCTTT. Translation gives CASSIWANTEAFF.

The count of this clone is one. The genes are TRBV24-1 and TRBJ1-5, with D unclear. The CDR3 totals 14 residues. V gave up 4 bases and J gave up 0 bases, with 6 bases separating them. Germline V lookup: CDR1 KGHDR, CDR2 SFDVKD. In nucleotides, the CDR3 is TGTGCCACCAGTGAAGCGGGTAGCAATCAGCCCCAGCATTTT. This codes for CATSEAGSNQPQHF.

The genes are TRBV6-5 and TRBJ1-3; D is possibly TRBD1 (5 bases). The CDR3 contains 13 residues. V lost 6 bases to trimming and J lost 1 base, with 7 bases between them. Germline CDR1 MNHEY, CDR2 SVGAGI. CDR3 sequence (DNA): TGTGCCAGCAGACCAGGGTCTGGAAACACCATATATTTT. This gives the protein CASRPGSGNTIYF.

This clone was detected once. V and J are TRBV13 and TRBJ1-5, with 7 bases fitting TRBD1. This CDR3 is built from 14 residues. Germline loops: CDR1 PRHDT, CDR2 FYEKMQ (reference sequence). After removal of 2 bases from V and 4 bases from J, the junction contained 2 bases not matched to a gene. CDR3 in DNA: TGTGCCAGCAGCTTACGGGACAGTAATCAGCCCCAGCATTTT. Translating it yields CASSLRDSNQPQHF.

This chain joins TRBV6-6 and TRBJ2-1; TRBD1 aligns across 9 bases. CDR3 length equals 13 residues. Trimming at V came to 8 bases and at J to 4 bases, leaving 3 bases not matched to a gene. In germline, CDR1 is MNHNY, CDR2 SVGAGI (reference sequence). CDR3 in amino acids: CASGQGRYNEQFF. In nucleotides, the CDR3 is TGTGCCAGCGGACAGGGGAGGTACAATGAGCAGTTCTTC.

The V and J genes are TRBV9 and TRBJ2-1, with D unclear. CDR1 and CDR2 from the germline V gene are SGDLS and YYNGEE. V dropped 8 bases and J dropped 2 bases, with 8 bases sitting between them. The CDR3 consists of 12 residues. The CDR3 sequence: CASSLPYNEQFF. The DNA for the CDR3 is TGTGCCAGTTCTCTCCCCTACAATGAGCAGTTCTTC.

The chain employs TRBV24-1 and TRBJ2-2, with 7 bases lining up with TRBD1. Trimming took 4 bases from V and 7 from J; bases not matched to a gene: 8. Germline V gene data show CDR1 as KGHDR and CDR2 as SFDVKD. CDR3 size: 15 residues. CDR3 coding DNA: TGTGCCACCAGTGACGTCACAGGGGTTCACGGGGAGCTGTTTTTT. Its translation: CATSDVTGVHGELFF.

This clone was recorded once. The rearrangement links TRBV9 to TRBJ1-2; D is unresolved. Germline V gene data show CDR1 as SGDLS and CDR2 as YYNGEE. This CDR3 is built from 17 residues. The V gene lost 0 bases and the J gene lost 3 bases, with 18 bases spanning the gap. As DNA, the CDR3 is TGTGCCAGCAGCGTAGGGAGGAATCAAAACGGATACTATGGCTACACCTTC. It yields the protein CASSVGRNQNGYYGYTF.

This clone appeared once. The chain uses TRBV10-2 and TRBJ1-5; 7 nucleotides align to TRBD1. Germline V gives CDR1 WSHSY, CDR2 SAAADI. V was pared by 7 bases and J by 4 bases, with 1 base of the junction left unmatched. This CDR3 has 12 amino acids. The CDR3 DNA reads TGCGCCAGCAAGACAGGGAATCAGCCCCAGCATTTT. This translates into CASKTGNQPQHF.

This clone was counted a few times. V gene TRBV19 combines with J gene TRBJ1-4, with 7 nucleotides matching TRBD1. The germline gives CDR1 LNHDA, CDR2 SQIVND (reference sequence). The CDR3 runs 14 residues. After removal of 8 bases from V and 3 bases from J, the junction contained 6 bases not matched to a gene. CDR3 protein: CASRPGGSNEKLFF. The CDR3, as DNA: TGTGCCAGTCGACCAGGGGGATCTAATGAAAAACTGTTTTTT.

This clone was found once. The V and J genes are TRBV28 and TRBJ2-3, with D uncertain. The CDR3 contains 15 residues. Germline assignment: CDR1 MDHEN and CDR2 SYDVKM. Trimming stripped 4 bases from V and 1 base from J, with 12 bases between. CDR3 loop: CASSSLGGGTDTQYF. The CDR3 DNA sequence: TGTGCCAGCAGTTCCCTGGGCGGCGGCACAGATACGCAGTATTTT.

The chain uses TRBV24-1 and TRBJ1-5, with D perhaps TRBD1 (6 bases). Germline V gene lookup returns CDR1 KGHDR and CDR2 SFDVKD. This CDR3 has 14 residues. The V and J ends lost 4 bases and 4 bases respectively, with 10 bases between them. In nucleotides, the CDR3 is TGTGCCACCAGTGACCAGGACAGAAATCAGCCCCAGCATTTT. It codes for CATSDQDRNQPQHF.

The chain employs TRBV12-3 or TRBV12-4 and TRBJ1-5, with TRBD1 as a possible D gene (5 bases). The germline V and J ends were trimmed by 3 bases and 13 bases, with 10 bases remaining between them. This CDR3 has 11 amino acids. Here the CDR3 reads CASSLDGGQHF. CDR3 DNA sequence: TGTGCCAGCAGTTTGGATGGGGGACAGCATTTT.

This clone was counted a single time. This rearrangement joins TRBV11-2 to TRBJ2-4; D is possibly TRBD1 (5 bases). Germline values: CDR1 SGHAT, CDR2 FQNNGV. V lost 1 base, J lost 0 bases, and 13 bases lay in between. This CDR3 is built from 17 residues. Here the CDR3 reads CASSLVDSALAKNIQYF. The CDR3 DNA reads as TGTGCCAGCAGCTTAGTCGACAGCGCCCTAGCCAAAAACATTCAGTACTTC. Based on the CDR3 plus reference TRBV11-2 and TRBJ2-4, the full variable domain is EAGVAQSPRYKIIEKRQSVAFWCNPISGHATLYWYQQILGQGPKLLIQFQNNGVVDDSQLPKDRFSAERLKGVDSTLKIQPAKLEDSAVYLCASSLVDSALAKNIQYFGAGTRLSVL.

V gene TRBV6-5 combines with J gene TRBJ1-3, with 9 bases lining up with TRBD1. The germline gives CDR1 MNHEY, CDR2 SVGAGI. This CDR3 has 15 residues. Germline trimming cut 8 bases from V and 0 bases from J; bases unmatched to any gene: 5. DNA of the CDR3: TGTGCCAGCGGACAGGGGATTGTCTCTGGAAACACCATATATTTT. Translation: CASGQGIVSGNTIYF.

This clone was seen only once. The chain employs TRBV2 and TRBJ1-5, with 7 positions matching TRBD1. The CDR3 contains 15 residues. The ends lost 6 bases at V and 0 bases at J; junction bases unmatched: 5. CDR1 and CDR2 from the germline V gene are SNHLY and FYNNEI. DNA of the CDR3: TGTGCCAGCAGAGGGGGACAGATTAGCAATCAGCCCCAGCATTTT. Translated: CASRGGQISNQPQHF.

The chain joins TRBV7-9 to TRBJ1-3; TRBD1 is a possible D gene (5 bases). The CDR3 sequence is 17 residues long. CDR1 and CDR2 from the germline V gene are SEHNR and FQNEAQ (reference sequence). V was trimmed by 4 bases and J by 2 bases, leaving 18 bases between them. CDR3 in amino acids: CASSSQGALSTGNTIYF. The CDR3 DNA reads TGTGCCAGCAGCTCGCAGGGCGCTCTGAGCACTGGAAACACCATATATTTT.

V and J are TRBV30 and TRBJ2-3; 10 nucleotides align to TRBD2. Trimming at V came to 2 bases and at J to 5 bases, leaving 4 bases not matched to a gene. From germline, CDR1 is GTSNPN and CDR2 SVGIG (reference sequence). The CDR3 is made up of 14 amino acids. The CDR3 DNA sequence: TGTGCCTGGAGTCGGATAGCGGGGGGAGATACGCAGTATTTT. Residues: CAWSRIAGGDTQYF.

V is TRBV28 and J is TRBJ2-7, with a weak D call TRBD1 (6 bases). The length of the CDR3 is 16 residues. Trimming took off 4 bases at V and 6 bases at J, with 22 bases between the two ends. The germline V gene has CDR1 MDHEN and CDR2 SYDVKM. In DNA form, the CDR3 reads TGTGCCAGCAGTTCCTCCCCGGGACACCTAGGGCTCGAGCAGTACGTC. Translation: CASSSSPGHLGLEQYV.

The chain employs TRBV7-2 and TRBJ1-6; D unresolved. The CDR3 loop spans 13 amino acids. V lost 1 base and J lost 9, with 7 bases in between. The germline V gene encodes CDR1 SGHTA and CDR2 FQGNSA. CDR3 in DNA: TGTGCCAGCAGCTTAGTAGCGGGTTCACCCCTCCACTTT. Translated: CASSLVAGSPLHF.

The chain is built from TRBV7-8 and TRBJ2-5; D not certain. This CDR3 region has 12 residues. Trimming removed 0 bases from V and 7 bases from J, with 6 bases in between. Germline CDR1 and CDR2: SGHVS and FQNEAQ. CDR3 amino acids: CASSLAGRTQYF. CDR3 sequence (DNA): TGTGCCAGCAGCTTAGCAGGCCGGACCCAGTACTTC.

The chain uses TRBV5-1 and TRBJ1-1, with TRBD1 as a possible D gene (6 bases). This CDR3 has 14 residues. V lost 0 bases and J 4 bases, leaving 10 bases between the germline ends. CDR1 and CDR2 from the germline V gene are SGHRS and YFSETQ. For the CDR3, the DNA is TGCGCCAGCAGCTTGGGACAGGCGGGCACTGAAGCTTTCTTT. This translates into CASSLGQAGTEAFF.

The chain joins TRBV7-3 to TRBJ2-1, with D perhaps TRBD1 (6 bases). The CDR3 runs to 15 residues. V was cut by 5 bases and J by 5 bases, with 16 bases left in between. The germline V gene has CDR1 SGHTA and CDR2 FQGTGA. The CDR3 nucleotides read TGTGCCAGCAGCCCACCAGGGGTTACGGACAATGAGCAGTTCTTC. Encoded protein: CASSPPGVTDNEQFF.

The chain couples TRBV19 to TRBJ2-5; D may be TRBD1 (6 bases). Germline V gene sequence: CDR1 LNHDA, CDR2 SQIVND (reference sequence). There are 15 residues in the CDR3. Trimming took off 7 bases at V and 4 bases at J, with 19 bases between the two ends. The CDR3 is CASTRGTQPGETQYF. The CDR3 nucleotides are TGTGCCAGTACAAGGGGGACACAGCCGGGAGAGACCCAGTACTTC.